The 7 T cell receptor beta chains below were found in one sample sequenced in a study of control samples from healthy donors and cancer patients. Data came from immunoSEQ multiplex PCR; TCRdb stores just in-frame clones and leaves some out. Among over 15,000 clones listed, roughly four fifths were seen once. What was sequenced was PBMCs. The receptors stem from a man at least 80 years old with head and neck cancer.

This sequence joins TRBV20-1 and TRBJ1-3; no reliable D call. CDR3 length: 13 amino acids. Germline V CDR1 and CDR2: DFQATT, SNEGSKA (reference sequence). Deletions cut 3 bases from V and 0 bases from J, with 6 bases between. The CDR3 is CSASLGSGNTIYF. The CDR3 coding sequence is TGCAGTGCTAGTTTGGGCTCTGGAAACACCATATATTTT.

The CDR3 loop is CASGAYPGQGTGELFF. The CDR3, as DNA: TGTGCTAGTGGTGCCTATCCGGGACAGGGCACCGGGGAGCTGTTTTTT. This chain links TRBV12-5 with TRBJ2-2; 9 nucleotides match TRBD1. The CDR3 sequence is 16 residues long. The trim removed 5 bases at V and 4 bases at J, leaving 8 bases unmatched. CDR1 is LGHNT and CDR2 is FRNRAP in the germline V gene.

The table lists this clone with a count of one. Within the sample, other DNA sequences also encode this same CDR3. The rearrangement uses TRBV5-1 and TRBJ2-7, with unresolved D. There are 14 residues in the CDR3. With 0 bases removed from V and 1 base from J, the gap between germline ends came to 8 bases. Germline CDR1 is SGHRS and CDR2 is YFSETQ. In nucleotides, the CDR3 is TGCGCCAGCAGCTTGGCCTCAGGTTCCTACGAGCAGTACTTC. As protein: CASSLASGSYEQYF.

The CDR3 loop is CASSLRTGGDTQYF. For the CDR3, the DNA is TGTGCCAGCAGCCTACGGACAGGAGGGGATACGCAGTATTTT. The rearrangement links TRBV5-6 to TRBJ2-3; perhaps TRBD1 as D (7 bases). Between the trimmed V and J ends, which lost 4 bases and 6 bases, there was a span of 15 bases. Per germline, CDR1 SGHDT and CDR2 YYEEEE. CDR3 length: 14 residues. Using reference TRBV5-6 and TRBJ2-3 for the parts outside the CDR3, the full variable domain is DAGVTQSPTHLIKTRGQQVTLRCSPKSGHDTVSWYQQALGQGPQFIFQYYEEEERQRGNFPDRFSGHQFPNYSSELNVNALLLGDSALYLCASSLRTGGDTQYFGPGTRLTVL.

The chain employs TRBV29-1 and TRBJ1-2; no reliable D call. The germline V gene has CDR1 SQVTM and CDR2 ANQGSEA. The CDR3 spans 13 residues. Trimming removed 1 base from V and 8 bases from J, with 14 bases in between. Here the CDR3 reads CSVEVQAAGGYTF. In DNA form, the CDR3 reads TGCAGCGTTGAAGTTCAGGCAGCTGGAGGCTACACCTTC.

This clone came up a few times. The V call is TRBV19, the J call TRBJ1-5; tentative D call: TRBD1 (5 bases). The V gene lost 7 bases and the J gene lost 12 bases, with 13 bases spanning the gap. Germline assignment: CDR1 LNHDA and CDR2 SQIVND (reference sequence). This CDR3 has 11 amino acids. The CDR3 DNA is TGTGCCAGTACCTTGTCAGGGAGCCAGCATTTT. Translating gives CASTLSGSQHF.

This clone was picked up one time. The gene calls are TRBV5-1 and TRBJ1-1, with D perhaps matching TRBD1 (5 bases). The V end was cut by 0 bases, the J end by 2 bases, with 20 bases between. The CDR3 has 18 amino acids. The germline CDR1 and CDR2 sequences are SGHRS and YFSETQ. In DNA, the CDR3 is TGCGCCAGCAGCTTGGGGGTCTCCACATCGGGGACCAACACTGAAGCTTTCTTT. Translating it yields CASSLGVSTSGTNTEAFF. Supplemented by reference TRBV5-1 and TRBJ1-1, the full variable domain reads KAGVTQTPRYLIKTRGQQVTLSCSPISGHRSVSWYQQTPGQGLQFLFEYFSETQRNKGNFPGRFSGRQFSNSRSEMNVSTLELGDSALYLCASSLGVSTSGTNTEAFFGQGTRLTVV.